These T cell receptor beta chains were read from a single sample in a study of shared clonotypes between healthy human individuals. Measured with immunoSEQ multiplex PCR; TCRdb has only the in-frame clones, and not every one. The table shows about 590,000 clones, with less than 97% occurring only once. The sequencing sample was made of naive CD8+ T cells sorted from blood. The receptors originated from a woman aged 30 to 39 in good health. The conserved cysteine and the conserved F or W are not part of the CDR3 here. Fields, in order: D gene, CDR3 length, V gene, J gene, CDR3 protein. A D gene is named only where the DNA matches it firmly.

>.|11|TRBV28|TRBJ2-2
ASTTSNTGELL
>.|12|TRBV19|TRBJ2-7
ASSTPDGSYEQY
>TRBD1|12|TRBV2|TRBJ2-7
ASSPGTGGYEQY
>.|11|TRBV5-4|TRBJ1-2
ASSHSDRYGYT
>.|11|TRBV13|TRBJ1-1
ASSLGVADKAF
>.|11|TRBV27|TRBJ2-7
ASSEGRYHEQY
>.|12|TRBV4-1|TRBJ2-7
ASSHLGLFYEQY
>.|13|TRBV4-2|TRBJ2-5
ASSQAAADQETQY
>.|11|TRBV15|TRBJ1-3
ATSSRSGNTIY
>TRBD1|12|TRBV27|TRBJ2-2
ATRPSGGTGELF
>.|13|TRBV28|.
ASSISADYYYEQY
>.|12|TRBV27|TRBJ2-5
ASSLEGAWETQY
>.|11|TRBV28|TRBJ2-7
ASSLQGTHEQY
>.|10|TRBV7-9|TRBJ2-7
ASSSQGYEQY
>.|12|TRBV10-3|TRBJ2-2
AIAPTGSTGELF
>TRBD1|11|TRBV5-1|TRBJ1-2
ASSFGTGDGYT
>.|12|TRBV6-5|TRBJ1-3
ASSLSGVGNTIY
>.|13|TRBV5-1|TRBJ2-7
ASSLRDIGTYEQY
>.|12|TRBV28|TRBJ2-1
ASTQTGTNNEQF
>.|11|TRBV5-4|TRBJ2-5
ASSLESQETQY
>.|13|TRBV6-5|TRBJ1-2
ATAPGRQRGYGYT
>TRBD1|14|TRBV7-8|TRBJ2-3
ASSDVRGQGTDTQY
>.|13|TRBV6-5|TRBJ2-1
ASSVGLATNNEQF
>.|12|TRBV7-9|TRBJ2-7
ASSLRPGTYEQY
>TRBD2|15|TRBV4-1|TRBJ2-7
ASSQDSTSGISYEQY
>.|13|TRBV2|TRBJ2-5
ASSAHRGGGETQY
>.|9|TRBV10-1|TRBJ2-7
ASRRGYEQY
>TRBD1|10|TRBV28|TRBJ2-1
AGQGAYNEQF
>.|9|TRBV7-6|TRBJ2-7
ASSNEGKQY
>.|14|TRBV7-9|TRBJ2-2
ASQRPEGGVTGELF
>.|14|TRBV11-2|TRBJ2-1
ASSKLGLSSYNEQF
>.|12|TRBV6-5|TRBJ1-5
ASSYREGGQPQH
>TRBD2|12|TRBV28|TRBJ2-7
ASRWTSGTYEQY
>TRBD1|12|TRBV4-2|TRBJ1-2
ASSQPGTGYGYT
>.|11|TRBV6-5|TRBJ1-1
ASSYSENTEAF
>.|11|TRBV2|TRBJ2-1
ASSEALRWGQF
>.|12|TRBV27|TRBJ2-7
ASSLSTIGYEQY
>TRBD2|17|TRBV7-9|TRBJ2-1
ASRQPGLAGVNSYNEQF
>.|13|TRBV27|TRBJ1-5
ASSLIPVSNQPQH
>TRBD2|15|TRBV2|TRBJ2-2
ASSVGLAGVRPGELF
>.|10|TRBV5-1|TRBJ1-1
ASSPRGEKAF
>.|13|TRBV5-8|TRBJ2-1
ASIPDRGGSNEQF
>.|14|TRBV19|TRBJ2-5
ASSIGGMRRQETQY
>TRBD2|13|TRBV5-4|TRBJ2-7
ASSLGLAGGVEQY
>.|12|TRBV9|TRBJ1-2
ASSVGRGDYGYT
>TRBD1|13|TRBV11-1|.
ASSFRQGQFYEQY
>TRBD2|15|TRBV27|TRBJ2-7
ASSLSPGLAGRYEQY
>.|10|TRBV27|TRBJ1-2
ASRDASYGYT
>.|12|TRBV28|TRBJ1-4
ASSLYRVYEKLF
>TRBD1|12|TRBV2|TRBJ1-1
ASSDSGGYTEAF
>TRBD2|13|TRBV6-5|TRBJ2-7
ASSYFTAGGDEQY
>TRBD1|11|TRBV27|TRBJ2-7
ASSPTGFYEQY
>.|10|TRBV4-1|TRBJ2-1
ASSQGRDQQF
>.|13|TRBV2|TRBJ1-5
ASSAPGGSNQLQH
>.|14|TRBV27|TRBJ2-3
ASSFRVRGVTDTQY
>.|12|TRBV6-5|TRBJ1-1
ASSYAEGNTEAF